The 8 T cell receptor beta chains given below trace back to one sample, sequenced in a study of blood T cell repertoires in COVID-19. Sequencing was performed with immunoSEQ multiplex PCR; in TCRdb, only in-frame clones are kept and a portion is missing. The sample shows hundreds of thousands of clones, around three quarters of them seen only once. What was sequenced was peripheral blood. The source is a woman over 75 with acute or convalescent COVID-19.

This chain uses TRBV19 with TRBJ2-5; TRBD2 is a possible D gene (7 bases). This CDR3 spans 18 amino acids. Germline V CDR1 and CDR2: LNHDA, SQIVND (reference sequence). Deletions cut 5 bases from V and 4 bases from J, with 26 bases between. CDR3 sequence reads: CASSPLGGGRGTRETQYF. The CDR3 DNA reads TGTGCCAGTAGTCCCCTAGGGGGTGGGCGGGGGACACGAGAGACCCAGTACTTC.

Only a few counts were recorded for this clone. The genes are TRBV3-1 (or the pseudogene TRBV3-2) and TRBJ1-5; D is possibly TRBD1 (5 bases). Germline CDR1 and CDR2: LGHDT and YNNKEL (reference sequence). Trimming took off 4 bases at V and 6 bases at J, with 19 bases between the two ends. The CDR3 has 16 amino acids. The CDR3 loop reads CASSPERTRGPQPQHF. For the CDR3, the DNA is TGTGCCAGCAGCCCAGAACGGACTAGGGGCCCTCAGCCCCAGCATTTT.

V is TRBV2 and J is TRBJ2-2, with 9 bases that match TRBD2. Germline trimming cut 10 bases from V and 2 bases from J; bases unmatched to any gene: 5. Germline loops: CDR1 SNHLY, CDR2 FYNNEI. The CDR3 loop spans 14 amino acids. The CDR3 is CAIQTSGNTGELFF. CDR3 coding DNA: TGTGCCATTCAGACTAGCGGAAACACCGGGGAGCTGTTTTTT.

The J gene is TRBJ2-1, the V gene TRBV18, with D unclear. The CDR3 consists of 13 residues. Trimming shortened V by 3 bases and J by 4 bases, and 7 bases separated the two germline ends. Germline V gene lookup returns CDR1 KGHSH and CDR2 LQKENI. The CDR3 protein is CASSPRIYNEQFF. The DNA for the CDR3 is TGTGCCAGCTCACCGAGAATATACAATGAGCAGTTCTTC.

V is TRBV27 and J is TRBJ2-5; D possibly corresponds to TRBD2 (7 bases). V dropped 3 bases and J dropped 1 base, with 12 bases sitting between them. The length of the CDR3 is 15 residues. Germline CDR1 is MNHEY and CDR2 is SMNVEV (reference sequence). CDR3 in DNA: TGTGCCAGCAGTTTTAAGGGGGGGATCCAAGAGACCCAGTACTTC. Protein sequence: CASSFKGGIQETQYF.

This chain uses TRBV9 with TRBJ1-1; 7 bases are a match to TRBD1. V trimming: 0 bases; J trimming: 7 bases; junction bases outside the gene matches: 3. The germline V gene encodes CDR1 SGDLS and CDR2 YYNGEE. The CDR3 covers 13 residues. The CDR3, as DNA: TGTGCCAGCAGCGTAGCTGGGGACAGTGAAGCTTTCTTT. It codes for CASSVAGDSEAFF.

Worth noting for this clone: Other DNA sequences in this specimen translate into the identical CDR3. The chain combines TRBV3-1 (or the pseudogene TRBV3-2) with TRBJ1-3; D remains unclear. V was trimmed by 0 bases and J by 0 bases, leaving 6 bases between them. The CDR3 consists of 15 residues. CDR1 and CDR2 (germline): LGHDT, YNNKEL (reference sequence). The CDR3 loop is CASSQEAASGNTIYF. The CDR3 coding sequence is TGTGCCAGCAGCCAAGAAGCGGCCTCTGGAAACACCATATATTTT.

This clone was detected a few times. The rearrangement uses TRBV11-2 and TRBJ2-1, with TRBD2 as a possible D gene (6 bases). CDR3 length: 15 residues. V lost 0 bases and J 3 bases, leaving 9 bases between the germline ends. Germline-derived CDR1 and CDR2 are SGHAT and FQNNGV. CDR3 protein: CASSLEGTDYNEQFF. The CDR3, as DNA: TGTGCCAGCAGCTTAGAGGGGACTGACTACAATGAGCAGTTCTTC.